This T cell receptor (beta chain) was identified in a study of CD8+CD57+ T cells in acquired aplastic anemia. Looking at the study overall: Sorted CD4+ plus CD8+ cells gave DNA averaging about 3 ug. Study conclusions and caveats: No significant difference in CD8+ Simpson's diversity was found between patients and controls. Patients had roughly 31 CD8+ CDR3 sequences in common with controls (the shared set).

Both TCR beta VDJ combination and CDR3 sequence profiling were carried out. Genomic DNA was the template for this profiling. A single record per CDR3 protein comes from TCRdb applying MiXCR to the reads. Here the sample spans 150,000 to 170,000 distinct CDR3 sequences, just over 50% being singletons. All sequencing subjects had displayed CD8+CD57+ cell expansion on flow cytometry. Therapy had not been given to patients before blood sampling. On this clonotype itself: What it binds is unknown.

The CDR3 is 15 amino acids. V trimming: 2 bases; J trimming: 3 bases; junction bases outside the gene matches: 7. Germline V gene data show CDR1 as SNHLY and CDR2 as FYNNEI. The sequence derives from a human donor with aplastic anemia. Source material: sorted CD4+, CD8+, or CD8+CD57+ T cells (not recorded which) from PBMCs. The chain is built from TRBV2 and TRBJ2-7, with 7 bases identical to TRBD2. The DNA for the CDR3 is TGTGCCAGCAGTGAATTCGAGACTAGCAGCTACGAGCAGTACTTC. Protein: CASSEFETSSYEQYF.